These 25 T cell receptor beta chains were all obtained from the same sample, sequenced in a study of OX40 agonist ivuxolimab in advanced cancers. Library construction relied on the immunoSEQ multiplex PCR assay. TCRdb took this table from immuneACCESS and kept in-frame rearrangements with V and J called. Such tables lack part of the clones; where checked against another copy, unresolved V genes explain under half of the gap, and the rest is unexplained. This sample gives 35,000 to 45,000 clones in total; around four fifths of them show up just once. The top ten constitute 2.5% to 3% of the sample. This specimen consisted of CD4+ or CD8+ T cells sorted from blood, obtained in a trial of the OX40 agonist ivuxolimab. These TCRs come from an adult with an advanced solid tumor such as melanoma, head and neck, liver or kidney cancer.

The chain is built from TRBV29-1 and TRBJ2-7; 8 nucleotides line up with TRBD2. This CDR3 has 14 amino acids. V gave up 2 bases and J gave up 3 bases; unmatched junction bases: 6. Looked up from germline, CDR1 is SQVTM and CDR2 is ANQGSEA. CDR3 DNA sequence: TGCAGCGTTGAATCGGGGGGGCGCAGCTACGAGCAGTACTTC. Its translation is CSVESGGRSYEQYF.

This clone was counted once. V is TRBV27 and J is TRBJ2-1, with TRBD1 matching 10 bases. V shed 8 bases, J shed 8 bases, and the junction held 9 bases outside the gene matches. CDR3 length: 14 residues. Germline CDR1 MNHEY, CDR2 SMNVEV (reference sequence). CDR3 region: CASSLGDRGHEQFF. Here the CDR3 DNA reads TGTGCCAGCTCCCTAGGGGACAGGGGTCATGAGCAGTTCTTC.

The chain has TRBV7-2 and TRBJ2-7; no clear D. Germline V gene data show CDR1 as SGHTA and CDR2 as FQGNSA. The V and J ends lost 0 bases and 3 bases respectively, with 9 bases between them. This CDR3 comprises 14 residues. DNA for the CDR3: TGTGCCAGCAGCTTAGCAGGGCAGCTCTACGAGCAGTACTTC. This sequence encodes CASSLAGQLYEQYF.

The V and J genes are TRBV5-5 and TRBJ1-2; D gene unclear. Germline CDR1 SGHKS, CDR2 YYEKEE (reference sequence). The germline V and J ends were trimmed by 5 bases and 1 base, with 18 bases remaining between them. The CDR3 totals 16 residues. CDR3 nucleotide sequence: TGTGCCAGCAGATCCGACACCATCCTACTTAACTATGGCTACACCTTC. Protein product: CASRSDTILLNYGYTF.

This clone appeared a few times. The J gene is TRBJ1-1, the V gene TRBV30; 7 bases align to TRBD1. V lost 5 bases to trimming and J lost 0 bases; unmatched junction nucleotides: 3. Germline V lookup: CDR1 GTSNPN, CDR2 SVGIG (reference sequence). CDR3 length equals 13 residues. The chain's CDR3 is CAWEGQMNTEAFF. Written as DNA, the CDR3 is TGTGCCTGGGAGGGACAGATGAACACTGAAGCTTTCTTT.

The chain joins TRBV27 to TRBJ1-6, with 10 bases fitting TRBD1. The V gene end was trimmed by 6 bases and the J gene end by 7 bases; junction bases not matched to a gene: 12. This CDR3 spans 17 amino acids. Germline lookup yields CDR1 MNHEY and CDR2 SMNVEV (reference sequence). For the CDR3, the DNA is TGTGCCAGCAGCCTAAGCGAGACAGGGGGCGAAAATTCACCCCTCCACTTT. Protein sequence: CASSLSETGGENSPLHF.

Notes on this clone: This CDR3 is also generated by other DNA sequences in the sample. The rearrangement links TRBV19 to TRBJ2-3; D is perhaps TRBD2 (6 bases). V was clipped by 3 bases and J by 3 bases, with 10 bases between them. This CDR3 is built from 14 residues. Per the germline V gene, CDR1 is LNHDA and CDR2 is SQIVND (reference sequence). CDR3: CASSIRRVTDTQYF. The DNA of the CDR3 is TGTGCCAGTAGTATTAGGAGGGTGACAGATACGCAGTATTTT.

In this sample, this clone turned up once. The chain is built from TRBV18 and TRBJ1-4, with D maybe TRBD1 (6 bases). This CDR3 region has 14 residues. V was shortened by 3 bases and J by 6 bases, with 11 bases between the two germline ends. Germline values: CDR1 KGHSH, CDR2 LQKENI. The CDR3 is CASSPQGTHEKLFF. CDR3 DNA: TGTGCCAGCTCACCTCAGGGGACTCATGAAAAACTGTTTTTT.

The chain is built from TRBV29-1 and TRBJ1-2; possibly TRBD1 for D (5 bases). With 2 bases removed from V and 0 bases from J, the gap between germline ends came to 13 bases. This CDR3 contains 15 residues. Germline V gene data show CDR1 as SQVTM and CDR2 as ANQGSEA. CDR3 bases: TGCAGCGTTGAAAAGGGCCGGACACCTAACTATGGCTACACCTTC. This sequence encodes CSVEKGRTPNYGYTF.

CDR3 in amino acids: CASTSPDRVTEAFF. As DNA, the CDR3 is TGTGCCAGCACCTCCCCCGACAGGGTCACTGAAGCTTTCTTT. The V and J genes are TRBV7-9 and TRBJ1-1; 7 nucleotides agree with TRBD1. V was clipped by 7 bases and J by 4 bases; unmatched bases: 9. Germline CDR1 and CDR2: SEHNR and FQNEAQ (reference sequence). The CDR3 is 14 residues long. The full variable domain, its missing parts supplied by reference TRBV7-9 and TRBJ1-1, is DTGVSQNPRHKITKRGQNVTFRCDPISEHNRLYWYRQTLGQGPEFLTYFQNEAQLEKSRLLSDRFSAERPKGSFSTLEIQRTEQGDSAMYLCASTSPDRVTEAFFGQGTRLTVV.

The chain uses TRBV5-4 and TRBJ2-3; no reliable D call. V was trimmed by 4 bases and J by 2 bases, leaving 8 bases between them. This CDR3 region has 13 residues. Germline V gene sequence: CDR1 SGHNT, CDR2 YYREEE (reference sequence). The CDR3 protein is CASSLGNTDTQYF. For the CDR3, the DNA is TGTGCCAGCAGCCTAGGAAACACAGATACGCAGTATTTT.

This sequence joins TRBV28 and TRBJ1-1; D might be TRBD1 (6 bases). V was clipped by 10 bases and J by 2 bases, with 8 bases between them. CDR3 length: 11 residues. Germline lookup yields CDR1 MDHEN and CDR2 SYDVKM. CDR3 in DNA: TGTGCCATACAGGGAAACACTGAAGCTTTCTTT. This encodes CAIQGNTEAFF.

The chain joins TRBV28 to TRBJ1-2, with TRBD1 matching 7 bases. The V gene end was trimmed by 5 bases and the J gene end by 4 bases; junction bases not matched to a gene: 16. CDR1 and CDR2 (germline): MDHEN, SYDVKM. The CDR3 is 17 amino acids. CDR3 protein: CASSRYGTVPVGYGYTF. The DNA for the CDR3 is TGTGCCAGCAGTAGATACGGGACAGTACCTGTGGGCTATGGCTACACCTTC.

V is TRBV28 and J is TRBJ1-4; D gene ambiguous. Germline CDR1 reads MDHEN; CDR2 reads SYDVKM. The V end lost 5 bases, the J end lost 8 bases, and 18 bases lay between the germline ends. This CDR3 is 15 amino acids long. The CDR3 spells CASSRYLFQIEKLFF. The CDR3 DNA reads TGTGCCAGCAGTCGCTATCTGTTCCAGATCGAAAAACTGTTTTTT.

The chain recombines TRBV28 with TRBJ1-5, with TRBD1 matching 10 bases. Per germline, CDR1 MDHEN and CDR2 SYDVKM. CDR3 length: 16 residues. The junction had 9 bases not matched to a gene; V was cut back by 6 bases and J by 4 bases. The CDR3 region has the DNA TGTGCCAGCAGACACGACAGGGGGCCTAGAAATCAGCCCCAGCATTTT. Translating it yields CASRHDRGPRNQPQHF.

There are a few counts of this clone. CDR3 nucleotides: TGTGCCAGCAGACCTCATGACAGGGGCGAGACCCAGTACTTC. Amino acids: CASRPHDRGETQYF. The chain combines TRBV6-5 with TRBJ2-5; 8 positions agree with TRBD1. Germline loops: CDR1 MNHEY, CDR2 SVGAGI. V lost 6 bases to trimming and J lost 5 bases; unmatched junction nucleotides: 8. The CDR3 is made up of 14 amino acids.

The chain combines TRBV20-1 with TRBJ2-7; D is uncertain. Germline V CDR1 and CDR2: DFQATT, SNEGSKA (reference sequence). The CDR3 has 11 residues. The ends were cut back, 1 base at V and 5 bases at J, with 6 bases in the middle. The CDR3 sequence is CSARGTDEQYF. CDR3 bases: TGCAGTGCTAGAGGCACCGACGAGCAGTACTTC.

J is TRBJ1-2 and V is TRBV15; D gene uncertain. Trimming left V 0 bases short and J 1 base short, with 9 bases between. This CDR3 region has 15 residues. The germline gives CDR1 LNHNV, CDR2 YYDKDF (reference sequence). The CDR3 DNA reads TGTGCCACCAGCAGAGATGAGCTGCTTAACTATGGCTACACCTTC. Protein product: CATSRDELLNYGYTF.

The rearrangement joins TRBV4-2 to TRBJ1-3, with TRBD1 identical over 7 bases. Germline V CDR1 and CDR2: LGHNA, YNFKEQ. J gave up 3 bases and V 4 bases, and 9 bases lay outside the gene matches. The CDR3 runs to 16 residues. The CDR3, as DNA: TGTGCCAGCAGCCCTCAGACAGGGTCGTATGGAAACACCATATATTTT. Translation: CASSPQTGSYGNTIYF.

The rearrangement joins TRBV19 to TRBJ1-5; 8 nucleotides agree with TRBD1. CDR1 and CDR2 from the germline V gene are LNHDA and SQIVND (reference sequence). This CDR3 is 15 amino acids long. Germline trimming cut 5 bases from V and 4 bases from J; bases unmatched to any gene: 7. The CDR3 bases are TGTGCCAGTAGTGCCAGGACAGGGCCGAATCAGCCCCAGCATTTT. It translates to CASSARTGPNQPQHF.

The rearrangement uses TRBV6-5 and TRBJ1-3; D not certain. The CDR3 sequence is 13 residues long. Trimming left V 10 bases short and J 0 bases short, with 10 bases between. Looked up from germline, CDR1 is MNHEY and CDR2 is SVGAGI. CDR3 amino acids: CATSDTSGNTIYF. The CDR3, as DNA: TGTGCCACCTCCGACACCTCTGGAAACACCATATATTTT.

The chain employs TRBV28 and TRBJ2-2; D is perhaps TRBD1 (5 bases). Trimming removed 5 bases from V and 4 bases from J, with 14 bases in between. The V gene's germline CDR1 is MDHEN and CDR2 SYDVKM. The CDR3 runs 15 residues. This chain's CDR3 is CASSPRTLGTGELFF. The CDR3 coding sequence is TGTGCCAGCAGTCCAAGGACACTTGGCACCGGGGAGCTGTTTTTT.

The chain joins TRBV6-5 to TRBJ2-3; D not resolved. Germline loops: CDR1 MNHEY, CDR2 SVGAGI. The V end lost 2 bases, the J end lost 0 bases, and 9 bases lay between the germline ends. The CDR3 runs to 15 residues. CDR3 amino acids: CASSYESGSTDTQYF. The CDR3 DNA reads TGTGCCAGCAGTTACGAGTCTGGTAGCACAGATACGCAGTATTTT.

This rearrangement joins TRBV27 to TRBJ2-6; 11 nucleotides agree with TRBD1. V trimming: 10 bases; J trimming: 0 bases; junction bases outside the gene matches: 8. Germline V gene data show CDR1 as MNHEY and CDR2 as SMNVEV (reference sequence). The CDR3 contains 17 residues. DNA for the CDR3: TGTGCCACCAGATACGGGACAGGGGGCTCTGGGGCCAACGTCCTGACTTTC. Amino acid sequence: CATRYGTGGSGANVLTF.

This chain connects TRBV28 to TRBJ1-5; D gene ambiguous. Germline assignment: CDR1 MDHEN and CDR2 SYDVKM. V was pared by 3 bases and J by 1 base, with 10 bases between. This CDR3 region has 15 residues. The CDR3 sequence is CASSFHQISNQPQHF. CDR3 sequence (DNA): TGTGCCAGCAGTTTCCATCAGATCAGCAATCAGCCCCAGCATTTT.